This is a list of T cell receptor beta chains from one sample in a study of cytomegalovirus exposure and HLA in healthy donors. Generated by immunoSEQ multiplex PCR, the TCRdb table keeps only in-frame clones and is missing some. The sample includes approximately 180,000 clones, about 90% of them seen just once. Specimen: PBMCs. These receptors were obtained from a girl under two years old in good health and CMV-seronegative. CDR3s include the opening cysteine and the closing phenylalanine or tryptophan. The order of the fields is V gene, D gene, clone size, J gene, CDR3 protein, CDR3 DNA. A D gene is named only where the DNA matches it firmly. Expanded clones are given a class, and other clones once, few, many or no size at all.

>TRBV27|TRBD1|NA|TRBJ2-7
CASRTGEITKQYF
TGTGCCAGCCGGACAGGGGAGATTACGAAGCAGTACTTC
>TRBV27|NA|NA|TRBJ1-2
CASSPPWRPYGYTF
TGTGCCAGCAGCCCCCCATGGCGGCCCTATGGCTACACCTTC
>TRBV11-2|TRBD2|NA|TRBJ2-7
CASSTKSGTSGGREQYF
TGTGCCAGCAGCACCAAATCCGGGACTAGCGGGGGGAGGGAGCAGTACTTC
>TRBV27|TRBD2|few|TRBJ2-3
CASSKLAEGTDTQYF
TGTGCCAGCAGTAAACTAGCGGAGGGTACAGATACGCAGTATTTT
>TRBV2|NA|once|TRBJ2-5
CASSGGEETQYF
TGTGCCAGCTCGGGGGGCGAGGAGACCCAGTACTTC
>TRBV18|NA|NA|TRBJ2-1
CASSPGANEQFF
TGTGCCAGCTCACCGGGGGCCAATGAGCAGTTCTTC
>TRBV19|NA|NA|TRBJ2-3
CASSPRREKTITDTQYF
TGTGCCAGTAGTCCAAGACGAGAGAAAACTATCACAGATACGCAGTATTTT
>TRBV2|TRBD2|NA|TRBJ2-3
CASSEGLAGEEETDTQYF
TGTGCCAGCAGTGAAGGGCTAGCGGGAGAAGAAGAGACAGATACGCAGTATTTT
>TRBV6-5|TRBD2|NA|TRBJ2-7
CASSYRGRATYEQYF
TGTGCCAGCAGTTATCGGGGGAGGGCGACCTACGAGCAGTACTTC
>TRBV11-2|TRBD2|NA|TRBJ2-1
CASSSGLAGNNEQFF
TGTGCCAGCAGCTCGGGACTAGCGGGTAACAATGAGCAGTTCTTC
>TRBV18|NA|NA|TRBJ1-5
CASSPPSGGEPQHF
TGTGCCAGCTCACCACCGTCGGGAGGGGAGCCCCAGCATTTT
>TRBV16|NA|NA|TRBJ2-1
CASSQSARMQFF
TGTGCCAGCAGCCAATCGGCCAGGATGCAGTTCTTC
>TRBV23-1|NA|NA|TRBJ1-2
CASSPRPLRGYGYTF
TGCGCCAGCAGTCCTCGCCCGCTCAGAGGCTATGGCTACACCTTC
>TRBV7-2|TRBD1|NA|TRBJ1-2
CASSLAGGALGNYGYTF
TGTGCCAGCAGCTTAGCAGGGGGCGCCTTAGGTAACTATGGCTACACCTTC
>TRBV18|TRBD2|NA|TRBJ2-7
CASSPPKGRDEQYF
TGTGCCAGCTCACCACCCAAAGGGAGGGACGAGCAGTACTTC
>TRBV19|NA|NA|TRBJ1-5
CASNPGSNQPQHF
TGTGCCAGTAATCCAGGGTCCAATCAGCCCCAGCATTTT
>TRBV5-1|NA|NA|TRBJ1-2
CASSLALSSSEDYGYTF
TGCGCCAGCAGCTTGGCCCTTTCGTCTAGTGAGGACTATGGCTACACCTTC
>TRBV30|NA|NA|TRBJ2-1
CAWSLEEQFF
TGTGCCTGGAGTTTGGAGGAGCAGTTCTTC
>TRBV27|TRBD1|NA|TRBJ2-5
CASSLSAEDRHQETQYF
TGTGCCAGCAGTTTATCTGCCGAGGACAGGCACCAAGAGACCCAGTACTTC
>TRBV18|TRBD1|NA|TRBJ2-7
CASSSGTGGDEQYF
TGTGCCAGCTCATCCGGGACAGGGGGTGACGAGCAGTACTTC
>TRBV5-1|TRBD2|NA|TRBJ2-5
CASSLAVYRGGKETQYF
TGCGCCAGCAGCTTGGCTGTTTATCGGGGAGGGAAAGAGACCCAGTACTTC
>TRBV10-2|TRBD2|once|TRBJ2-1
CASSEGLAGFRSNNEQFF
TGCGCCAGCAGTGAGGGACTAGCGGGGTTCCGGTCCAACAATGAGCAGTTCTTC
>TRBV7-9|NA|NA|TRBJ2-7
CASSTVSVGDEQYF
TGTGCCAGCAGCACGGTATCGGTAGGGGACGAGCAGTACTTC
>TRBV11-3|TRBD2|once|TRBJ2-3
CASSFRGGSGDTQYF
TGTGCCAGCAGCTTCCGGGGGGGGTCTGGAGATACGCAGTATTTT
>TRBV7-6|NA|NA|TRBJ1-2
CASSLRGMDGYTF
TGTGCCAGCAGCTTAAGGGGGATGGATGGCTACACCTTC
>TRBV19|NA|few|TRBJ1-1
CASSPPGRGDTEAFF
TGTGCCAGTAGTCCCCCTGGGAGGGGGGACACTGAAGCTTTCTTT
>TRBV12-2|NA|NA|TRBJ1-1
CASRMGTASEAFF
TGTGCAAGTCGCATGGGGACAGCGAGTGAAGCTTTCTTT
>TRBV18|NA|NA|TRBJ1-2
CASSPSDGGLTNYGYTF
TGTGCCAGCTCACCATCCGACGGAGGTCTCACTAACTATGGCTACACCTTC
>TRBV15|TRBD1|NA|TRBJ1-6
CATSRDLYATGKDSPLHF
TGTGCCACCAGCAGAGATCTTTACGCGACAGGGAAAGACTCACCCCTCCACTTT
>TRBV9|TRBD1|NA|TRBJ1-2
CASSGRQGELYGYTF
TGTGCCAGCAGCGGCAGACAGGGGGAACTCTATGGCTACACCTTC
>TRBV4-1|NA|NA|TRBJ1-2
CASSQDPRTGGYTF
TGCGCCAGCAGCCAAGACCCCCGGACGGGGGGCTACACCTTC
>TRBV11-3|TRBD2|NA|TRBJ2-1
CASSPAGLAGGNEQFF
TGTGCCAGCAGCCCCGCGGGACTAGCGGGAGGCAATGAGCAGTTCTTC
>TRBV5-1|TRBD1|once|TRBJ1-1
CASSWGTGSEAFF
TGCGCCAGCAGCTGGGGGACAGGTAGTGAAGCTTTCTTT
>TRBV6-5|NA|NA|TRBJ2-2
CASSYHQEAGELFF
TGTGCCAGCAGTTACCACCAGGAGGCCGGGGAGCTGTTTTTT
>TRBV19|NA|NA|TRBJ2-2
CASSIDREGTGELFF
TGTGCCAGTAGTATAGATCGGGAAGGGACCGGGGAGCTGTTTTTT
>TRBV27|TRBD2|NA|TRBJ2-7
CASSQRGGSGWSYWYEQYF
TGTGCCAGCAGCCAGCGGGGCGGCTCAGGGTGGTCGTATTGGTACGAGCAGTACTTC
>TRBV6-5|NA|once|TRBJ1-1
CASSSRGTEAFF
TGTGCCAGCAGTTCTAGAGGGACTGAAGCTTTCTTT
>TRBV30|NA|NA|TRBJ2-1
CAWSRGSSYNEQFF
TGTGCCTGGAGTAGGGGGAGCTCCTACAATGAGCAGTTCTTC
>TRBV28|TRBD1|NA|TRBJ1-5
CASSPQGQTGQPQHF
TGTGCCAGCAGTCCCCAGGGACAGACGGGTCAGCCCCAGCATTTT
>TRBV25-1|NA|NA|TRBJ1-4
CASSDRVFEKLFF
TGTGCCAGCAGTGACAGGGTTTTTGAAAAACTGTTTTTT
>TRBV11-2|TRBD2|NA|TRBJ2-3
CASSLVAGVADTQYF
TGTGCCAGCAGCTTAGTAGCGGGAGTGGCAGATACGCAGTATTTT
>TRBV30|TRBD1|NA|TRBJ2-7
CAWSEGQGYEQYF
TGTGCCTGGAGTGAGGGACAGGGATACGAGCAGTACTTC
>TRBV5-1|NA|NA|TRBJ1-3
CASSPELSGNTIYF
TGCGCCAGCAGCCCTGAACTCTCTGGAAACACCATATATTTT
>TRBV19|TRBD1|NA|TRBJ2-2
CASSLGTANTGELFF
TGTGCCAGTAGTCTCGGGACAGCGAACACCGGGGAGCTGTTTTTT
>TRBV7-9|NA|NA|TRBJ2-3
CASSLGLGDYTDTQYF
TGTGCCAGCAGCTTAGGACTAGGGGATTACACAGATACGCAGTATTTT
>TRBV2|TRBD2|NA|TRBJ2-1
CASKGLAGGRYNEQFF
TGTGCCAGCAAAGGACTAGCGGGGGGCAGGTACAATGAGCAGTTCTTC
>TRBV5-1|NA|NA|TRBJ2-2
CASSLATPTGELFF
TGCGCCAGCAGCTTGGCCACACCGACCGGGGAGCTGTTTTTT
>TRBV30|NA|NA|TRBJ2-7
CAWSVQAGGSYEQYF
TGTGCCTGGAGTGTTCAGGCAGGAGGCTCCTACGAGCAGTACTTC
>TRBV7-9|TRBD2|few|TRBJ2-1
CASWLAGDNEQFF
TGTGCCAGCTGGCTAGCGGGGGACAATGAGCAGTTCTTC
>TRBV5-6|NA|NA|TRBJ1-2
CASSEHGLDYGYTF
TGTGCCAGCAGCGAACACGGACTGGACTATGGCTACACCTTC
>TRBV19|NA|NA|TRBJ2-5
CASSFAETQYF
TGTGCCAGTAGTTTCGCGGAGACCCAGTACTTC
>TRBV10-3|NA|once|TRBJ1-6
CAHRSSYNSPLHF
TGTGCCCACAGAAGCTCCTATAATTCACCCCTCCACTTT